This entry lists 22 T cell receptor beta chains sequenced from one sample in a study of blood T cells in healthy people across ages (dated by TCRdb to the mid-2010s). The library came from 5' RACE. Sequencing was carried out with an Illumina HiSeq 2500. A second 7 to 11 cycle PCR used a sample-barcoded 5' primer and a J-beta primer mix. In TCRdb, the public reads were trimmed at Q25 with fastp and aligned with MiXCR, with productive beta chains retained. Each CDR3 protein appears once, grouped with its most common genes and DNA. Across this sample there are around 1,000,000 distinct CDR3 sequences, with roughly a quarter seen only once. In total, the top ten clones hold approximately 0.75% of the sample. These data were also reused for a study on T cells of mothers and their children.

The sequencing input was blood. These receptors were obtained from a girl aged 2 to 9 in good health.

This clonotype was seen more than once but under ten times. This chain uses TRBV28 with TRBJ2-5, with D perhaps being TRBD1 or TRBD2 (5 bases each). In germline, CDR1 is MDHEN, CDR2 SYDVKM. The CDR3 extends over 14 amino acids. V was cut by 6 bases and J by 5 bases, with 16 bases left in between. CDR3 bases: TGTGCCAGCAGCCTGGGGACCCAGGGCGAGACCCAGTACTTC. This sequence encodes CASSLGTQGETQYF.

This clonotype was seen a few times. The chain is built from TRBV6-2 or TRBV6-3 and TRBJ1-2, with no clear D. The CDR3 sequence is 12 residues long. Trimming shortened V by 10 bases and J by 6 bases, and 15 bases separated the two germline ends. CDR1 MNHEY and CDR2 SVGEGT come from the germline V gene. The CDR3 coding sequence is TGTGCCACCCACCTGGGCGTTCATGGCTACACCTTC. Protein product: CATHLGVHGYTF.

The chain couples TRBV7-3 to TRBJ2-1; 8 bases are shared with TRBD2. The CDR3 covers 16 residues. Germline trimming cut 5 bases from V and 6 bases from J; bases unmatched to any gene: 12. Germline V lookup: CDR1 SGHTA, CDR2 FQGTGA. As DNA, the CDR3 is TGTGCCAGCAGCCAATCGACGGGACTAGGAGTCAATGAGCAGTTCTTC. As protein: CASSQSTGLGVNEQFF.

This clonotype was detected a few times. The gene calls are TRBV18 and TRBJ1-6; weak D call: TRBD1 (5 bases). The CDR3 runs 15 residues. Per germline, CDR1 KGHSH and CDR2 LQKENI. V was clipped by 4 bases and J by 6 bases, with 13 bases between them. This chain's CDR3 is CASSRDLPLNSPLHF. The CDR3 DNA is TGTGCCAGCTCACGGGACCTCCCTCTTAATTCACCCCTCCACTTT.

V usage is TRBV12-3 or TRBV12-4 and J usage is TRBJ2-3; D ambiguous. With 1 base removed from V and 3 bases from J, the gap between germline ends came to 11 bases. The CDR3 is 15 amino acids. CDR3 protein: CASSLGVSPTDTQYF. In DNA form, the CDR3 reads TGTGCCAGCAGTTTAGGGGTGTCCCCAACAGATACGCAGTATTTT.

In this sample, this clonotype turned up a few times. The chain combines TRBV9 with TRBJ1-1; D perhaps matches TRBD1 (5 bases). This CDR3 contains 16 residues. Germline loops: CDR1 SGDLS, CDR2 YYNGEE. Trimming shortened V by 4 bases and J by 0 bases, and 16 bases separated the two germline ends. CDR3 in amino acids: CASSPGGGGVNTEAFF. The CDR3 DNA follows: TGTGCCAGCAGCCCCGGGGGGGGTGGGGTGAACACTGAAGCTTTCTTT.

This clonotype was picked up many times. CDR3 DNA sequence: TGTGCCAGCAGTTCCACGGACAGGGGGCGTATCTACGAGCAGTACTTC. Residues: CASSSTDRGRIYEQYF. V and J are TRBV12-3 or TRBV12-4 and TRBJ2-7; 11 bases match TRBD1. The V gene end was trimmed by 4 bases and the J gene end by 3 bases; junction bases not matched to a gene: 8. The CDR3 is 16 residues long.

The chain uses TRBV7-2 and TRBJ2-5; 7 bases are shared with TRBD2. V was clipped by 2 bases and J by 3 bases; unmatched bases: 6. The CDR3 totals 15 residues. The V gene's germline CDR1 is SGHTA and CDR2 FQGNSA. The CDR3 DNA is TGTGCCAGCAGCTTAACTCCCGGACTAGAAGAGACCCAGTACTTC. Translating it yields CASSLTPGLEETQYF.

This clonotype was recorded a few times. Here the CDR3 DNA reads TGTGCCAGCAGTTCTACCCCGGGCCAAACTGGAGAGACCCAGTACTTC. It encodes CASSSTPGQTGETQYF. V usage is TRBV7-9 and J usage is TRBJ2-5; D remains unclear. Germline V gene sequence: CDR1 SEHNR, CDR2 FQNEAQ (reference sequence). The CDR3 covers 16 residues. V lost 6 bases, J lost 4 bases, and 21 bases lay in between.

Here the CDR3 DNA reads TGCAGCGTTGCGGGCTTGAACACCGGGGAGCTGTTTTTT. This sequence encodes CSVAGLNTGELFF. This chain connects TRBV29-1 to TRBJ2-2; D remains unclear. V was pared by 4 bases and J by 1 base, with 7 bases between. Germline V gene sequence: CDR1 SQVTM, CDR2 ANQGSEA. The CDR3 extends over 13 amino acids.

This clonotype was found a few times. The rearrangement joins TRBV12-3 or TRBV12-4 to TRBJ2-1, with 9 positions matching TRBD2. The V and J ends lost 6 bases and 4 bases, in that order; junction bases with no gene match: 7. The CDR3 is 15 amino acids. Written as DNA, the CDR3 is TGTGCCAGCAGCCGTAGCGGGGGACCGTACAATGAGCAGTTCTTC. This translates into CASSRSGGPYNEQFF.

This clonotype came up a few times. The genes are TRBV21-1 and TRBJ2-1; the listed D gene, TRBD2, was not tested against the DNA. TRBV21-1 is marked as a pseudogene. This CDR3 has 16 residues. This CDR3 is CARPGLPKPSYNEQFF. The CDR3 coding sequence is TGTGCCAGACCGGGACTACCCAAGCCCTCCTACAATGAGCAGTTCTTC.

The chain employs TRBV25-1 and TRBJ1-6; no clear D. Trimming pared 1 base from V and 10 bases from J, leaving 11 bases between. The CDR3 totals 14 residues. Germline V gene lookup returns CDR1 MGHDK and CDR2 SYGVNS. This chain's CDR3 is CASSESLSWSPLHF. CDR3 nucleotide sequence: TGTGCCAGCAGTGAATCGCTGAGTTGGTCACCCCTCCACTTT.

The rearrangement links TRBV5-5 to TRBJ2-4; 7 bases align to TRBD1. J lost 1 base, V lost 3 bases, and 13 bases had no gene match. This CDR3 has 18 amino acids. Germline V gene sequence: CDR1 SGHKS, CDR2 YYEKEE (reference sequence). In DNA form, the CDR3 reads TGTGCCAGCAGCTATGACAGGGATTACTTAGGGGCCAAAAACATTCAGTACTTC. Its protein product is CASSYDRDYLGAKNIQYF.

This clonotype was observed a few times. V usage is TRBV11-2 and J usage is TRBJ2-7; unclear D gene. Germline lookup yields CDR1 SGHAT and CDR2 FQNNGV. Trimming cost V 0 bases and J 6 bases, with 6 bases left between them. The CDR3 has 12 residues. The CDR3, as DNA: TGTGCCAGCAGCTTAGAGTGGGTCGAGCAGTACTTC. This codes for CASSLEWVEQYF.

This clonotype has a handful of counts. The V and J genes are TRBV29-1 and TRBJ2-1, with a weak D call TRBD2 (5 bases). V shed 0 bases and J shed 7 bases, with 13 bases lying between them. Looked up from germline, CDR1 is SQVTM and CDR2 is ANQGSEA. This CDR3 has 14 amino acids. The CDR3 sequence: CSVEDRTETNEQFF. CDR3 nucleotides: TGCAGCGTTGAAGATCGGACTGAAACAAATGAGCAGTTCTTC.

Comment on this clonotype: One junction end does not reproduce the germline sequence, and a read error may be involved. The chain links TRBV18 to TRBJ1-1; D not certain. The CDR3 totals 15 residues. Germline CDR1 is KGHSH and CDR2 is LQKENI. The CDR3 nucleotides read TGTGCCGGCTCACCACAAAATTATTCGAACACTGAAGCTTTCTTT. It is translated as CAGSPQNYSNTEAFF.

The gene calls are TRBV12-3 or TRBV12-4 and TRBJ2-6; a weak D match, TRBD1 (6 bases). V lost 0 bases and J lost 6, with 12 bases in between. The CDR3 spans 16 residues. The CDR3 protein is CASSLAYRAEANVLTF. The DNA of the CDR3 is TGTGCCAGCAGTTTAGCCTACAGGGCAGAGGCCAACGTCCTGACTTTC.

The V call is TRBV7-2, the J call TRBJ1-3; possibly TRBD1 for D (6 bases). The V gene's germline CDR1 is SGHTA and CDR2 FQGNSA. Trimming pared 2 bases from V and 3 bases from J, leaving 17 bases between. The CDR3 covers 17 residues. CDR3 nucleotides: TGTGCCAGCAGCTTAATGCTACCGGGGGCTGTTGGAAACACCATATATTTT. This translates into CASSLMLPGAVGNTIYF.

This clonotype came up a few times. This chain uses TRBV5-1 with TRBJ1-3; the D is unclear. The CDR3 is 16 residues long. The V end lost 6 bases, the J end lost 0 bases, and 16 bases lay between the germline ends. CDR1 is SGHRS, CDR2 YFSETQ, per germline. CDR3 sequence reads: CASKEEEGLSGNTIYF. For the CDR3, the DNA is TGCGCCAGCAAGGAGGAAGAAGGACTCTCTGGAAACACCATATATTTT.

This clonotype was counted a few times. This rearrangement joins TRBV3-1 to TRBJ2-3; D is unresolved. Deletions cut 0 bases from V and 2 bases from J, with 6 bases between. The CDR3 is made up of 14 amino acids. Germline V gives CDR1 LGHDT, CDR2 YNNKEL (reference sequence). The chain's CDR3 is CASSQERYTDTQYF. The CDR3 bases are TGTGCCAGCAGCCAAGAGCGGTACACAGATACGCAGTATTTT.

V is TRBV25-1 and J is TRBJ2-3, with 8 bases fitting TRBD1. Germline CDR1 MGHDK, CDR2 SYGVNS. The CDR3 totals 13 residues. The ends lost 4 bases at V and 6 bases at J; junction bases unmatched: 3. CDR3 sequence: CASSATGADTQYF. CDR3 bases: TGTGCCAGCAGTGCGACAGGGGCTGATACGCAGTATTTT.